The next 30 T cell receptor beta chains were all read from a single sample in a study of early T cells in non-severe SARS-CoV-2 infection. From the 5' RACE reads, TCRdb called clonotypes with MiXCR, one entry per CDR3 protein. This table has under 60,000 distinct CDR3 sequences, over 8% appearing once. This material consisted of whole blood, taken at baseline. The receptors shown here come from an adult who was a healthcare worker with PCR-confirmed SARS-CoV-2 infection or an uninfected control (not recorded which).

This clonotype has ten or more counts. This rearrangement joins TRBV6-1 to TRBJ2-7; D remains ambiguous. CDR1 and CDR2 from the germline V gene are MNHNS and SASEGT. Trimming left V 2 bases short and J 4 bases short, with 15 bases between. This CDR3 is built from 15 residues. CDR3 bases: TGTGCCAGCAGTGAATCATTGAGTTATGGATACGAGCAGTACTTC. Translation: CASSESLSYGYEQYF.

V usage is TRBV12-3 or TRBV12-4 and J usage is TRBJ2-2; 10 bases map to TRBD1. Trimming cost V 5 bases and J 6 bases; bases outside gene matches: 3. The CDR3 length is 14 residues. CDR3: CASSPGQGAGELFF. CDR3 coding DNA: TGTGCCAGCAGTCCCGGACAGGGGGCCGGGGAGCTGTTTTTT.

This clonotype showed up just a few times. The genes are TRBV30 and TRBJ2-3; TRBD1 might be the D (6 bases). Germline lookup yields CDR1 GTSNPN and CDR2 SVGIG (reference sequence). The CDR3 is 13 residues long. The germline V and J ends were trimmed by 4 bases and 12 bases, with 20 bases remaining between them. The CDR3 DNA reads as TGTGCCTGGAACTCCCCCGACAGGAAAATTCAGTATTTT. Protein: CAWNSPDRKIQYF. Supplemented by reference TRBV30 and TRBJ2-3, the full variable domain reads SQTIHQWPATLVQPVGSPLSLECTVEGTSNPNLYWYRQAAGRGLQLLFYSVGIGQISSEVPQNLSASRPQDRQFILSSKKLLLSDSGFYLCAWNSPDRKIQYFGPGTRLTVL.

In this sample, this clonotype turned up a few times. The V call is TRBV15, the J call TRBJ2-2; D tentatively reads TRBD1 or TRBD2 (5 bases each). V gave up 1 base and J gave up 3 bases, with 9 bases separating them. The CDR3 has 15 amino acids. Germline CDR1 reads LNHNV; CDR2 reads YYDKDF (reference sequence). CDR3 bases: TGTGCCACCAGCAGAGCCGGGACCTACACCGGGGAGCTGTTTTTT. Protein sequence: CATSRAGTYTGELFF. Together with reference TRBV15 and TRBJ2-2, the CDR3 gives the full variable domain: DAMVIQNPRYQVTQFGKPVTLSCSQTLNHNVMYWYQQKSSQAPKLLFHYYDKDFNNEADTPDNFQSRRPNTSFCFLDIRSPGLGDTAMYLCATSRAGTYTGELFFGEGSRLTVL.

This clonotype occurred a few times. The chain carries TRBV20-1 and TRBJ2-1; D remains ambiguous. V was cut by 4 bases and J by 7 bases, with 20 bases left in between. The CDR3 consists of 15 residues. The germline V gene encodes CDR1 DFQATT and CDR2 SNEGSKA (reference sequence). The CDR3 DNA reads TGCAGTGCTATCCGAAGCCAGCAGGTGAGGAATGAGCAGTTCTTC. Amino acid sequence: CSAIRSQQVRNEQFF.

This clonotype has at least ten counts. The chain links TRBV28 to TRBJ2-7, with D perhaps matching TRBD2 (5 bases). CDR3 length equals 12 residues. V lost 10 bases to trimming and J lost 6 bases, with 16 bases between them. Germline V gene lookup returns CDR1 MDHEN and CDR2 SYDVKM. The CDR3 bases are TGTGCCACCAAAAGGAGCGGCGGCGAGCAGTACTTC. Translating gives CATKRSGGEQYF.

This clonotype was recorded at least ten times. CDR3 protein: CATSSASSQETQYF. The CDR3 DNA sequence: TGTGCCACCAGTTCCGCTAGCAGCCAAGAGACCCAGTACTTC. The chain uses TRBV24-1 and TRBJ2-5, with D possibly being TRBD2 (5 bases). This CDR3 comprises 14 residues. Germline V lookup: CDR1 KGHDR, CDR2 SFDVKD. V was cut by 6 bases and J by 1 base, with 11 bases left in between.

This clonotype was recorded many times. The chain combines TRBV29-1 with TRBJ2-4, with TRBD1 matching 9 bases. CDR1 SQVTM and CDR2 ANQGSEA come from the germline V gene. There are 13 residues in the CDR3. V shed 3 bases, J shed 7 bases, and the junction held 4 bases outside the gene matches. The DNA of the CDR3 is TGCAGCGTTGAGAGGGACAGGGCCAACATTCAGTACTTC. Translating gives CSVERDRANIQYF.

V and J are TRBV28 and TRBJ2-1; 11 bases align to TRBD2. V shed 3 bases and J 9 bases; nucleotides not matched to a gene: 10. Looked up from germline, CDR1 is MDHEN and CDR2 is SYDVKM. The CDR3 consists of 16 residues. The CDR3 bases are TGTGCCAGCAGTTTGGGAAAGGGACTAGCGGATAGTGAGCAGTTCTTC. Translation: CASSLGKGLADSEQFF.

This clonotype appeared many times. The CDR3 reads CASSQSRSSGIGSGEQYF. The CDR3 DNA is TGTGCCAGCAGCCAAAGTAGGTCTAGCGGGATCGGAAGTGGGGAGCAGTACTTC. The chain is built from TRBV3-1 and TRBJ2-7; 9 bases line up with TRBD2. The CDR3 is 18 residues long. Unmatched junction bases numbered 18, after V lost 2 bases and J lost 7 bases. Germline V CDR1 and CDR2: LGHDT, YNNKEL (reference sequence).

This chain uses TRBV20-1 with TRBJ1-4; no clear D. This CDR3 has 13 amino acids. Germline V lookup: CDR1 DFQATT, CDR2 SNEGSKA (reference sequence). Deletions cut 0 bases from V and 5 bases from J, with 7 bases between. The CDR3 sequence is CSAREWSNEKLFF. The CDR3 nucleotides read TGCAGTGCTAGAGAATGGAGCAATGAAAAACTGTTTTTT.

This clonotype was recorded a few times. This chain links TRBV11-2 with TRBJ2-5, with 12 bases lining up with TRBD2. This CDR3 contains 15 residues. The trim removed 5 bases at V and 3 bases at J, leaving 4 bases unmatched. Germline-derived CDR1 and CDR2 are SGHAT and FQNNGV. In DNA form, the CDR3 reads TGTGCCAGCAGCGGACTAGCGGGGCACGAAGAGACCCAGTACTTC. This translates into CASSGLAGHEETQYF.

The chain employs TRBV3-1 and TRBJ2-7, with D hard to call. The CDR3 totals 14 residues. The germline V and J ends were trimmed by 2 bases and 4 bases, with 12 bases remaining between them. The germline gives CDR1 LGHDT, CDR2 YNNKEL (reference sequence). The CDR3 bases are TGTGCCAGCAGCCAACTGGGATCCAGTTACGAGCAGTACTTC. It codes for CASSQLGSSYEQYF.

There are many counts of this clonotype. The CDR3 DNA follows: TGCGCCAGCAGCAGCTCTCCGGGACTAGCTACTTACGAGCAGTACTTC. It yields the protein CASSSSPGLATYEQYF. This chain connects TRBV4-1 to TRBJ2-7; 9 positions match TRBD2. Germline V CDR1 and CDR2: MGHRA, YSYEKL. J was trimmed by 4 bases and V by 5 bases; bases with no gene match: 12. The CDR3 runs 16 residues.

This clonotype has at least ten counts. The CDR3 is CASSSGFSGTEAFF. The CDR3 DNA reads TGTGCCAGCAGCTCGGGCTTCTCGGGCACTGAAGCTTTCTTT. This chain joins TRBV5-6 and TRBJ1-1; D uncertain. The CDR3 sequence is 14 residues long. V was cut by 3 bases and J by 4 bases, with 13 bases left in between. Germline assignment: CDR1 SGHDT and CDR2 YYEEEE.

CDR3 bases: TGCGCCAGCAGCCAAGATAGGGGGTCTGATGAAAAACTGTTTTTT. Amino acids: CASSQDRGSDEKLFF. This sequence joins TRBV4-3 and TRBJ1-4, with a tentative D call TRBD1 (6 bases). The germline V gene encodes CDR1 LGHNA and CDR2 YSLEER. Trimming took off 0 bases at V and 6 bases at J, with 11 bases between the two ends. This CDR3 is built from 15 residues.

This clonotype was recorded many times. V gene TRBV18 combines with J gene TRBJ1-3; 12 bases line up with TRBD1. The germline V gene has CDR1 KGHSH and CDR2 LQKENI. V shed 3 bases and J 1 base; nucleotides not matched to a gene: 1. The CDR3 has 16 residues. This CDR3 reads CASSPGQGASGNTIYF. CDR3 nucleotide sequence: TGTGCCAGCTCACCGGGACAGGGGGCTTCTGGAAACACCATATATTTT.

This clonotype was counted ten times or more. The rearrangement links TRBV15 to TRBJ2-3; 7 bases match TRBD2. Trimming removed 1 base from V and 4 bases from J; junction bases left unmatched: 5. This CDR3 comprises 15 residues. Germline V CDR1 and CDR2: LNHNV, YYDKDF (reference sequence). The CDR3 DNA reads as TGTGCCACCAGCAGAGTCAGCGGGATTCCAGATACGCAGTATTTT. It is translated as CATSRVSGIPDTQYF.

The sample holds a few counts of this clonotype. The gene calls are TRBV11-2 and TRBJ2-1; D unclear. The CDR3 length is 14 residues. Trimming stripped 2 bases from V and 1 base from J, with 6 bases between. CDR1 is SGHAT and CDR2 is FQNNGV in the germline V gene. The CDR3 loop is CASSLTGSYNEQFF. The DNA for the CDR3 is TGTGCCAGCAGCTTAACTGGATCCTACAATGAGCAGTTCTTC. The whole variable domain, remainder taken from reference TRBV11-2 and TRBJ2-1, is EAGVAQSPRYKIIEKRQSVAFWCNPISGHATLYWYQQILGQGPKLLIQFQNNGVVDDSQLPKDRFSAERLKGVDSTLKIQPAKLEDSAVYLCASSLTGSYNEQFFGPGTRLTVL.

The gene calls are TRBV3-1 and TRBJ2-1, with D possibly being TRBD2 (6 bases). The V gene lost 4 bases and the J gene lost 3 bases, with 22 bases spanning the gap. There are 18 residues in the CDR3. CDR1 and CDR2 from the germline V gene are LGHDT and YNNKEL (reference sequence). The chain's CDR3 is CASSPPRLTSSNYNEQFF. CDR3 in DNA: TGTGCCAGCAGCCCCCCTCGCCTGACTAGTTCGAACTACAATGAGCAGTTCTTC.

The chain has TRBV7-2 and TRBJ2-6; D is possibly TRBD2 (6 bases). CDR1 and CDR2 from the germline V gene are SGHTA and FQGNSA. V lost 2 bases and J 0 bases, leaving 17 bases between the germline ends. The CDR3 consists of 19 residues. This chain's CDR3 is CASSLKWRGASSGANVLTF. For the CDR3, the DNA is TGTGCCAGCAGCTTAAAGTGGAGGGGCGCTAGCTCTGGGGCCAACGTCCTGACTTTC.

This clonotype was seen a few times. This rearrangement joins TRBV20-1 to TRBJ2-2; D might be TRBD1 (6 bases). Germline assignment: CDR1 DFQATT and CDR2 SNEGSKA (reference sequence). CDR3 size: 13 residues. Trimming pared 2 bases from V and 7 bases from J, leaving 11 bases between. The CDR3 DNA reads as TGCAGTGCTAGACCTACAGGGAACGGGGAGCTGTTTTTT. Protein product: CSARPTGNGELFF.

This clonotype was observed a handful of times. The V gene is TRBV14, the J gene TRBJ1-1, with TRBD1 identical over 9 bases. This CDR3 is 13 amino acids long. Germline assignment: CDR1 SGHDN and CDR2 FVKESK. The ends lost 8 bases at V and 1 base at J; junction bases unmatched: 2. This CDR3 reads CASGQGQNTEAFF. The DNA of the CDR3 is TGTGCCAGCGGACAGGGGCAGAACACTGAAGCTTTCTTT. The full variable domain, completed using reference TRBV14 and TRBJ1-1, is EAGVTQFPSHSVIEKGQTVTLRCDPISGHDNLYWYRRVMGKEIKFLLHFVKESKQDESGMPNNRFLAERTGGTYSTLKVQPAELEDSGVYFCASGQGQNTEAFFGQGTRLTVV.

This clonotype was observed many times. The rearrangement links TRBV24-1 to TRBJ1-2; D not certain. V was trimmed by 1 base and J by 2 bases, leaving 4 bases between them. This CDR3 has 13 residues. From germline, CDR1 is KGHDR and CDR2 SFDVKD. CDR3 region: CATSDFPNYGYTF. The CDR3 coding sequence is TGTGCCACCAGTGATTTTCCCAACTATGGCTACACCTTC.

J is TRBJ2-1 and V is TRBV27; 13 bases are a match to TRBD2. The CDR3 is 15 residues long. In germline, CDR1 is MNHEY, CDR2 SMNVEV (reference sequence). V lost 5 bases to trimming and J lost 8 bases; unmatched junction nucleotides: 6. Written as DNA, the CDR3 is TGTGCCAGCAGTCACGGGACTAGCGGGGAGGATGAGCAGTTCTTC. This gives the protein CASSHGTSGEDEQFF.

This clonotype was recorded many times. The V call is TRBV7-2, the J call TRBJ2-2; D unresolved. CDR1 SGHTA and CDR2 FQGNSA come from the germline V gene. The CDR3 sequence is 15 residues long. V shed 1 base and J shed 5 bases, with 11 bases lying between them. CDR3 region: CASSLVPGGTGELFF. CDR3 sequence (DNA): TGTGCCAGCAGCTTAGTACCGGGTGGGACCGGGGAGCTGTTTTTT.

This clonotype was recorded at least ten times. V usage is TRBV29-1 and J usage is TRBJ2-4; TRBD2 might be the D (5 bases). In germline, CDR1 is SQVTM, CDR2 ANQGSEA. Trimming removed 7 bases from V and 1 base from J, with 14 bases in between. The CDR3 runs 14 residues. The CDR3 sequence is CSARQDWAKNIQYF. In nucleotides, the CDR3 is TGCAGCGCTCGCCAGGACTGGGCCAAAAACATTCAGTACTTC.

The CDR3 sequence: CASTSSAGSNQPQHF. In DNA, the CDR3 is TGTGCCAGCACCTCTTCGGCCGGAAGCAATCAGCCCCAGCATTTT. The rearrangement joins TRBV12-3 or TRBV12-4 to TRBJ1-5; D is unclear. The CDR3 loop spans 15 amino acids. Trimming shortened V by 7 bases and J by 1 base, and 14 bases separated the two germline ends.

In this sample, this clonotype turned up a few times. V is TRBV4-3 and J is TRBJ1-2; D uncertain. The CDR3 contains 16 residues. Germline-derived CDR1 and CDR2 are LGHNA and YSLEER. Between the trimmed V and J ends, which lost 4 bases and 2 bases, there was a span of 17 bases. As DNA, the CDR3 is TGCGCCAGCAGCCTGAAGGGCGGTCGAGACAACTATGGCTACACCTTC. Encoded protein: CASSLKGGRDNYGYTF.

The J gene is TRBJ2-7, the V gene TRBV7-9; TRBD1 matches 10 bases. J was trimmed by 2 bases and V by 5 bases; bases with no gene match: 6. The CDR3 consists of 15 residues. Looked up from germline, CDR1 is SEHNR and CDR2 is FQNEAQ (reference sequence). The CDR3 region is CASSTGTGDPYEQYF. In nucleotides, the CDR3 is TGTGCCAGCAGCACCGGGACAGGGGACCCCTACGAGCAGTACTTC. The whole variable domain, remainder taken from reference TRBV7-9 and TRBJ2-7, is DTGVSQNPRHKITKRGQNVTFRCDPISEHNRLYWYRQTLGQGPEFLTYFQNEAQLEKSRLLSDRFSAERPKGSFSTLEIQRTEQGDSAMYLCASSTGTGDPYEQYFGPGTRLTVT.